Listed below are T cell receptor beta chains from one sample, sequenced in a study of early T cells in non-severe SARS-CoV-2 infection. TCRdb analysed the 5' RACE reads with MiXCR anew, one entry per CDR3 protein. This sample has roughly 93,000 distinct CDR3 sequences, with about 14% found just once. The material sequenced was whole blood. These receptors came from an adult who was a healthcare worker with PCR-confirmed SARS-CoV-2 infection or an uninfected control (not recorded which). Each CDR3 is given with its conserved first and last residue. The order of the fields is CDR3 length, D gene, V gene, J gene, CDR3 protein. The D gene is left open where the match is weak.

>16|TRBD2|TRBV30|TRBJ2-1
CAWSLGTGGLGNEQFF
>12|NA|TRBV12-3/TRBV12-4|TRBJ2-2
CASSPGTGELFF
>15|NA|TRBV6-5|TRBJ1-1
CASSYLREGPTEAFF
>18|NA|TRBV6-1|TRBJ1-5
CASSNSGARYFSNQPQHF
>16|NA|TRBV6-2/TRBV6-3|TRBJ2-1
CASSYFAGAAFNEQFF
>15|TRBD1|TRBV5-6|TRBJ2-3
CASSPGQGISDTQYF
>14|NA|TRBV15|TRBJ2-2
CATSRGGQTGELFF
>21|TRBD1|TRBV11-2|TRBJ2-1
CASSLFPPGQGGPQTYNEQFF
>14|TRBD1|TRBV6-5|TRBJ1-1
CASSSRTGNTEAFF
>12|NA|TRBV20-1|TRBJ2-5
CSARGGRQTQYF
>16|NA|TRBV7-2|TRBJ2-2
CASSSGRTANTGELFF
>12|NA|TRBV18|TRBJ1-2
CASSPDSYGYTF
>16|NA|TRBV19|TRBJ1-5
CASSMTGAYNNQPQHF
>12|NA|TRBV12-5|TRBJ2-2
CASGLDTGELFF
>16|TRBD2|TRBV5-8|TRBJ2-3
CASSLPRAGLTDTQYF
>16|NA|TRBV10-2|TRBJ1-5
CASSALIDARGQPQHF
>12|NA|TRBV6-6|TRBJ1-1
CASRGWSTEAFF
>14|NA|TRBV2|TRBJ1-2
CASNKQGTNYGYTF